This T cell receptor beta chain was retrieved from a study of shared clonotypes between healthy human individuals. Germline V gene lookup returns CDR1 LNHDA and CDR2 SQIVND (reference sequence). This CDR3 is built from 16 residues. V lost 3 bases and J 6 bases, leaving 18 bases between the germline ends. Method: immunoSEQ multiplex PCR; TCRdb's copy keeps in-frame clones and lacks some. The sample includes about 2 million clones, roughly 95% of them seen just once. A word on this clone: The target antigen is unknown.

Study-level findings and limits: Memory subsets generally showed lower estimated richness than naive subsets. The naive CD4 repertoires of a few donors were compared, and about 5% of clonotypes were shared. Non-shared clonotypes showed lower generation probabilities than clonotypes common to all four donors.

The chain couples TRBV19 to TRBJ2-1, with no clear D. The clonotype originates from a young man in good health. Source material: naive CD4+ T cells sorted from blood. The subset is: CD45RA+ positively selected. CDR3 sequence: CASSIVSKSPGNEQFF. As DNA, the CDR3 is TGTGCCAGTAGTATCGTCTCCAAGAGTCCGGGCAATGAGCAGTTCTTC.